Presented here are 12 T cell receptor beta chains from one specimen sequenced in a study of tissue T cells after allogeneic stem cell transplantation. Data came from immunoSEQ multiplex PCR; TCRdb stores just in-frame clones and leaves some out. Among about 48,000 clones listed, less than 75% were seen once. Specimen: sorted cells pooled from one or two spleens. All receptors come from a pool of C57BL/6 mice in good health.

A remark on this clone: The gene names given are mouse names. Read coverage stops 1 residue before the CDR3 terminus; the germline J gene supplies the remainder. The chain carries TRBV12-2 and TRBJ2-1; no reliable D call. This CDR3 region has 14 residues. Trimming took 1 base from V and 1 from J, leaving 7 bases between them. Germline V gene lookup returns CDR1 SGHLS and CDR2 HYDKME. The covered CDR3 bases are TGTGCCAGCTCTCTGCTGGCAAACTATGCTGAGCAGTTC. This sequence encodes CASSLLANYAEQF. The whole CDR3 sequence reads CASSLLANYAEQFF.

A few counts support this clone. Genes and germline come from the mouse. Sequencing ends 1 residue short of the CDR3 end; the germline J gene provides the rest. The J gene is TRBJ1-3, the V gene TRBV13-3; 7 bases fit TRBD1. The CDR3 is 14 amino acids. V was pared by 6 bases and J by 0 bases, with 3 bases of the junction left unmatched. CDR1 and CDR2 from the germline V gene are NNHDY and SYVADS. CDR3 residues: CASTRQGSGNTLYF. The sequenced part of the CDR3 DNA is TGTGCCAGCACCCGACAGGGTTCTGGAAATACGCTCTAT.

As regards this clone: Gene names are mouse gene names. The CDR3 end lies 1 residue beyond the end of the read and is filled in from the germline J gene. The V call is TRBV13-2, the J call TRBJ2-4, with 11 bases identical to TRBD2. Germline V gene lookup returns CDR1 NNHNN and CDR2 SYGAGS (reference sequence). The CDR3 sequence is 13 residues long. V gave up 5 bases and J gave up 7 bases; unmatched junction bases: 3. The chain's CDR3 is CASGRDWGYTLYF. The covered CDR3 bases are TGTGCCAGCGGCCGGGACTGGGGGTACACCTTGTAC.

To note about this clone: Mouse germline and gene names are used. The CDR3 end is not reached by the read, which stops 1 residue before it; the germline J gene fills it in. The J gene is TRBJ2-5, the V gene TRBV1; D is ambiguous. CDR1 and CDR2 (germline): NSQYPW, LRSPGD (reference sequence). There are 14 residues in the CDR3. The V end lost 4 bases, the J end lost 1 base, and 9 bases lay between the germline ends. This CDR3 is CTCSGSTYQDTQYF. Incomplete CDR3 DNA: TGCACCTGCAGTGGCTCGACTTACCAAGACACCCAGTAC.

For this clone: These gene names are mouse names. The CDR3 goes on 1 residue after the read ends, and that part is filled in from the germline J gene. V is TRBV13-3 and J is TRBJ2-7; 9 bases are a match to TRBD2. The V segment lost 2 bases and the J segment 7 bases; nucleotides outside the gene matches: 4. The CDR3 runs 13 residues. The germline V gene encodes CDR1 NNHDY and CDR2 SYVADS. The CDR3 bases that were read are TGTGCCAGCAGTGAAATGGGGGGGCGGGAACAGTAC. Amino acids: CASSEMGGREQY. The full CDR3 protein is CASSEMGGREQYF.

About this clone: Genes here carry mouse names. The DNA ends 1 residue before the CDR3 does, and the rest of the CDR3 is filled in from the germline J gene. V and J are TRBV1 and TRBJ1-3; D remains ambiguous. V was pared by 4 bases and J by 3 bases, with 10 bases between. The germline gives CDR1 NSQYPW, CDR2 LRSPGD (reference sequence). The CDR3 loop spans 14 amino acids. The CDR3 bases that were read are TGCACCTGCAGTGGGCACGGGATTGGAAATACGCTCTAT. As protein: CTCSGHGIGNTLY. The entire CDR3 protein is CTCSGHGIGNTLYF.

Notes on this clone: Germline and genes: mouse. The read ends 1 residue early relative to the CDR3; the germline J gene fills the gap. V is TRBV5 and J is TRBJ2-3; TRBD2 matches at 7 bases. The CDR3 is 15 amino acids. V lost 0 bases to trimming and J lost 0 bases; unmatched junction nucleotides: 0. CDR1 and CDR2 from the germline V gene are LGHNA and YNLKQL (reference sequence). The sequenced CDR3 bases are TGTGCCAGCAGCCAAGACTGGGGGAGTGCAGAAACGCTGTAT. This translates into CASSQDWGSAETLY. The full-length CDR3 reads as CASSQDWGSAETLYF.

As for this clone: Germline and genes here are mouse. The read ends 1 residue before the CDR3 terminus; that terminus is restored from the germline J gene. This rearrangement joins TRBV20 to TRBJ1-4; TRBD1 matches 7 bases. The CDR3 runs to 12 residues. Germline assignment: CDR1 GFQATS and CDR2 STVNSAI. The V gene end was trimmed by 6 bases and the J gene end by 3 bases; junction bases not matched to a gene: 1. The sequenced CDR3 bases are TGTGGTGCACAGGGGACCAACGAAAGATTATTT. It translates to CGAQGTNERLF. The full CDR3 is CGAQGTNERLFF.

A note on this clone: Gene labels here are mouse ones. The CDR3 end falls 1 residue outside the read, so it is completed with the germline J gene. The chain recombines TRBV13-1 with TRBJ1-1; 8 bases are shared with TRBD1. The trim removed 5 bases at V and 1 base at J, leaving 4 bases unmatched. Germline assignment: CDR1 NSHNY and CDR2 SYGAGN. The CDR3 loop spans 14 amino acids. CDR3 DNA, as far as it was read: TGTGCCAGCAGCCCCGGGACAGGAAACACAGAAGTCTTC. It yields the protein CASSPGTGNTEVF. The full CDR3 protein reads CASSPGTGNTEVFF.

Of note for this clone: Germline and genes here are mouse. The sequenced fragment ends 1 residue before the CDR3 boundary, so the rest is inferred from the germline J gene. This chain links TRBV13-2 with TRBJ1-4, with unresolved D. Per the germline V gene, CDR1 is NNHNN and CDR2 is SYGAGS (reference sequence). Trimming pared 0 bases from V and 1 base from J, leaving 7 bases between. The CDR3 runs to 15 residues. CDR3 amino acids: CASGDGDNSNERLFF. Partial CDR3 DNA: TGTGCCAGCGGTGATGGTGACAATTCCAACGAAAGATTATTT.

To note about this clone: Germline and genes: mouse. The read finishes 1 residue shy of the CDR3 end, and the germline J gene is used to complete it. The rearrangement joins TRBV20 to TRBJ1-6, with 7 bases aligning to TRBD1. TRBJ1-6 is flagged as an ORF with uncertain function. The CDR3 covers 15 residues. The V gene's germline CDR1 is GFQATS and CDR2 STVNSAI. V lost 3 bases, J lost 0 bases, and 2 bases stayed unmatched. The part of the CDR3 DNA that was read is TGTGGTGCTAGCCACAGGGGTTCCTATAATTCGCCCCTCTAC. It is translated as CGASHRGSYNSPLY. From start to end, the CDR3 is CGASHRGSYNSPLYF.

Comment on this clone: One junction end disagrees with the germline gene, perhaps due to a read error. The listed genes are named as in mouse. The CDR3 extends 1 residue past the end of the read, so its final part is completed from the germline J gene. J is TRBJ1-5 and V is TRBV1; no definite D call. The CDR3 sequence is 14 residues long. Per germline, CDR1 NSQYPW and CDR2 LRSPGD (reference sequence). CDR3 sequence reads: CTCRAAFNNQAPLF. CDR3 DNA, as far as it was read: TGCACCTGCAGGGCAGCCTTTAACAACCAGGCTCCGCTT.